This is a list of T cell receptor beta chains from one sample in a study of cytomegalovirus exposure and HLA in healthy donors. Sequencing was performed with immunoSEQ multiplex PCR; in TCRdb, only in-frame clones are kept and a portion is missing. Of more than 100,000 clones listed, around 10% are singletons. Specimen: PBMCs. The receptors come from a woman in her thirties or forties in good health and CMV-seropositive. CDR3s include the opening cysteine and the closing phenylalanine or tryptophan. Each record gives: clone size, D gene, J gene, V gene, CDR3 DNA, CDR3 protein. The D gene is left open where the match is weak. Expanded clones are given a class, and other clones once, few, many or no size at all.

>NA|NA|TRBJ1-1|TRBV7-2
TGTGCCATACGACAAAGCATGAACACTGAAGCTTTCTTT
CAIRQSMNTEAFF
>few|NA|TRBJ1-1|TRBV19
TGTGCCAGTAGTATCCCCGGGGACACTGAAGCTTTCTTT
CASSIPGDTEAFF
>few|NA|TRBJ2-5|TRBV15
TGTGCCACCAACCTTGGGACTTCCCAAGAGACCCAGTACTTC
CATNLGTSQETQYF
>few|TRBD2|TRBJ2-5|TRBV5-1
TGCGCCAGCAGCTTATCACTAGCGGGGGGGCAAGAGACCCAGTACTTC
CASSLSLAGGQETQYF
>few|NA|TRBJ1-3|TRBV19
TGTGCCAGTAATAAAGACAGGCCCAACTCTGGAAACACCATATATTTT
CASNKDRPNSGNTIYF
>NA|NA|TRBJ2-3|TRBV10-3
TGTGCCATCAGTGAGCGGGCAGATACGCAGTATTTT
CAISERADTQYF
>NA|TRBD1|TRBJ1-1|TRBV19
TGTGCCAGTAGTATGGGACCGAAACAGGGGGCTAAGACAGAAGCTTTCTTT
CASSMGPKQGAKTEAFF
>few|TRBD1|TRBJ1-1|TRBV6-5
TGTGCCAGCAGTCTGACAGGGGGAATTTACACTGAAGCTTTCTTT
CASSLTGGIYTEAFF
>few|NA|TRBJ1-1|TRBV2
TGTGCCAGCAGAGCGAACATGAACACTGAAGCTTTCTTT
CASRANMNTEAFF
>NA|NA|TRBJ1-5|TRBV27
TGTGCCAGCGCGGATGTTTGGGATCAGCCCCAGCATTTT
CASADVWDQPQHF
>NA|TRBD1|TRBJ1-2|TRBV5-4
TGTGCCAGCAGCCGAAACCAAAGAGGACAGGGAAATGAAAGCTACACCTTC
CASSRNQRGQGNESYTF
>few|NA|TRBJ2-1|TRBV19
TGTGCCAGTAGTTCCATTGATGAGCAGTTCTTC
CASSSIDEQFF
>few|TRBD1|TRBJ2-7|TRBV11-2
TGTGCCAGCAGCCTCACCTTACCGGGACAGGGCGAGCAGTACTTC
CASSLTLPGQGEQYF
>few|NA|TRBJ2-1|TRBV2
TGTGCCAGCAGTCGAGAGAAGTCGTTCCACAATGAGCAGTTCTTC
CASSREKSFHNEQFF
>NA|NA|TRBJ2-7|TRBV2
TGTGCCGGCAGGAGGGACAGCACTAACGAGCAGTACTTC
CAGRRDSTNEQYF
>few|TRBD1|TRBJ2-3|TRBV7-9
TGTGCCAGCAGCTCTACGATGGAGGGGACAGGGGGTCTCTCTTCGCAGTATTTT
CASSSTMEGTGGLSSQYF
>many|TRBD1|TRBJ1-4|TRBV7-6
TGTGCCAGCAGCTTAGCTCGGGACAGGCTCGATGAAAAACTGTTTTTT
CASSLARDRLDEKLFF
>few|TRBD2|TRBJ2-3|TRBV27
TGTGCCAGCAGTCCCCGACTAGCGGGGGGGGATACGCAGTATTTT
CASSPRLAGGDTQYF
>NA|NA|TRBJ1-5|TRBV6-5
TGTGCCAGCAGTTACAATGCAGGGGGCAATCAGCCCCAGCATTTT
CASSYNAGGNQPQHF
>few|NA|TRBJ1-2|TRBV7-9
TGTGCCAGCAGCTTTTGGGAGGGAGGTTCGAATGGCTACACCTTC
CASSFWEGGSNGYTF
>few|TRBD1|TRBJ2-5|TRBV10-3
TGTGCCACCGCTAGGGACAGCCAAGAGACCCAGTACTTC
CATARDSQETQYF
>NA|TRBD1|TRBJ2-5|TRBV5-8
TGTGCCAGCAACTCTGGACAGGGTGCGCAAGAGACCCAGTACTTC
CASNSGQGAQETQYF
>few|NA|TRBJ1-2|TRBV4-3
TGCGCCAGCAGCCAAGAAAGGGGCAGGGGCTATGGCTACACCTTC
CASSQERGRGYGYTF
>NA|NA|TRBJ2-1|TRBV5-1
TGCGCCAGCAGCTCCCTAGCGGACAGCTACAATGAGCAGTTCTTC
CASSSLADSYNEQFF